This TCR beta chain came from a study of blood T cell repertoires in COVID-19. Generated by immunoSEQ multiplex PCR, the TCRdb table keeps only in-frame clones and is missing some. Of about 52,000 clones in the sample, about nine tenths were seen once. V trimming: 6 bases; J trimming: 4 bases; junction bases outside the gene matches: 5. The CDR3 covers 14 residues. Germline assignment: CDR1 LGHDT and CDR2 YNNKEL (reference sequence). This receptor was obtained from a man between 65 and 85 years old with acute or convalescent COVID-19. The genes are TRBV3-1 (or the pseudogene TRBV3-2) and TRBJ1-2, with TRBD1 identical over 10 bases. Sample: peripheral blood. The CDR3 nucleotides are TGTGCCAGCAGAGAGACAGGGGGCGCCTATGGCTACACCTTC. This sequence encodes CASRETGGAYGYTF.